These T cell receptor beta chains were read from a single sample in a study of CD8+CD57+ T cells in acquired aplastic anemia. TCRdb passed the reads through MiXCR, listing each CDR3 protein once. This sample has 150,000 to 200,000 distinct CDR3 sequences, with about 50% found just once. The specimen was sorted CD4+, CD8+, or CD8+CD57+ T cells (not recorded which) from PBMCs. These receptors were collected from a human donor with aplastic anemia. CDR3s include the opening cysteine and the closing phenylalanine or tryptophan. The D gene is left open where the match is weak. Where a row states a size, it is once, few, many or the class of an expanded clone; other rows omit it.

D | J | size | V | DNA | CDR3
NA | TRBJ1-1 | NA | TRBV19 | TGTGCCAGTAGTACAAGACAGGCGGATTGGGAAGCTTTCTTT | CASSTRQADWEAFF
TRBD2 | TRBJ2-7 | NA | TRBV2 | TGTGCCAGCAGTACTAGCGGGTCCTCCTACGAGCAGTACTTC | CASSTSGSSYEQYF
NA | TRBJ1-3 | few | TRBV25-1 | TGTGCCAGCAGTGAATCAGGGGTCGCTGGAAACACCATATATTTT | CASSESGVAGNTIYF
NA | TRBJ2-1 | NA | TRBV10-3 | TGTGCCATCACGGGGCAGGGAGACAATGAGCAGTTCTTC | CAITGQGDNEQFF
NA | TRBJ1-2 | NA | TRBV7-2 | TGTGCCAGCAGTGCCACAGGGTATGGCTACACCTTC | CASSATGYGYTF
TRBD1 | TRBJ1-2 | NA | TRBV9 | TGTGCCAGCAGCTTCCGACAGGGGGCGCGTCCTGGCTACACCTTC | CASSFRQGARPGYTF
TRBD2 | TRBJ2-1 | many | TRBV29-1 | TGCAGCGTTGAAGATAGGGAGGGGAGCTCCTACAATGAGCAGTTCTTC | CSVEDREGSSYNEQFF
NA | TRBJ2-1 | NA | TRBV29-1 | TGCAGCGTTGAAACGGGGGCTCCGGGGCAGTTCTTC | CSVETGAPGQFF
NA | TRBJ1-4 | many | TRBV5-1 | TGCGCCAGCAGCTTGGCCCCCGGGGCGGAGGAAAAACTGTTTTTT | CASSLAPGAEEKLFF
NA | TRBJ1-4 | many | TRBV5-8 | TGTGCCAGCAGCCGGACAGTTCGCGGTGAAAAACTGTTTTTT | CASSRTVRGEKLFF
NA | TRBJ2-1 | few | TRBV7-4 | TGTGCCAGCAGCTTAGGTAGAAATGAGCAGTTCTTC | CASSLGRNEQFF
TRBD1 | TRBJ1-2 | NA | TRBV2 | TGTGCCAGCAGTCAACGACAGGGGGCGTATCGCTACACCTTC | CASSQRQGAYRYTF
NA | TRBJ2-1 | NA | TRBV24-1 | TGTGCCACCAGTGATCGGGCCCCAAGAGGCAATGAGCAGTTCTTC | CATSDRAPRGNEQFF
NA | TRBJ1-2 | NA | TRBV7-2 | TGTGCCAGCAGCTCGAATCAGGATGGCTACACCTTC | CASSSNQDGYTF
TRBD2 | TRBJ2-1 | NA | TRBV3-1 | TGTGCCAACAGCCAAATGACTAGCGGGGCGACGAATGAGCAGTTCTTC | CANSQMTSGATNEQFF